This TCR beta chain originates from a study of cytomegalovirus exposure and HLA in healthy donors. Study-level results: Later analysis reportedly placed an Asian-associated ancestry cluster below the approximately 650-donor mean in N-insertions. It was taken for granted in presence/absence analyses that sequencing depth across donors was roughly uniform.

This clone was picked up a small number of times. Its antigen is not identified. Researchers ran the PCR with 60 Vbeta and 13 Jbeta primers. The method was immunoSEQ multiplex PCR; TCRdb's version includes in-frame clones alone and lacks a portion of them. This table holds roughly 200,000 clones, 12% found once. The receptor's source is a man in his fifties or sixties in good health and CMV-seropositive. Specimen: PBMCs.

CDR3 sequence: CASSLASGGEFAGELFF. DNA of the CDR3: TGCGCCAGCAGCTTGGCCAGCGGGGGTGAATTTGCCGGGGAGCTGTTTTTT. V usage is TRBV5-1 and J usage is TRBJ2-2; 8 nucleotides agree with TRBD2. The CDR3 has 17 residues. After removal of 0 bases from V and 6 bases from J, the junction contained 10 bases not matched to a gene. CDR1 is SGHRS and CDR2 is YFSETQ in the germline V gene.